The TCR beta chain under discussion was sequenced for a study of T-cell reconstitution after alpha-beta-depleted transplantation in children. J lost 2 bases, V lost 4 bases, and 7 bases had no gene match. The CDR3 sequence is 17 residues long. Germline V lookup: CDR1 SEHNR, CDR2 FQNEAQ (reference sequence). Preparation of the TCRbeta library was carried out with unique molecular identifiers. TCRdb used MiXCR to reprocess the PCR reads, holding one entry per CDR3 protein. The table includes 250,000 to 300,000 distinct CDR3 sequences, 6.5% to 9% detected once. Overall study findings and caveats: For some patients, TCRbeta diversity was high at day 60 because of recipient T cells and thymic progenitors that survived. Reportedly, roughly two months post-transplant, alpha-beta T cells arose from several hundred expanded graft clones. One year post-transplant, T-cell counts and diversity were largely derived from T cells produced anew.

This clonotype was counted ten times or more. The antigen is unknown. The V call is TRBV7-9, the J call TRBJ2-3, with TRBD2 matching 12 bases. This clonotype was sampled from a female patient aged 2 to 10 who had a stem cell transplant for Fanconi anemia, so the T cells may come from the graft donor. The source was peripheral blood, collected 360 days after TCRalphabeta/CD19-depleted stem cell transplant. CDR3 sequence reads: CASSYLLAGGPTDTQYF. The CDR3 nucleotides read TGTGCCAGCAGCTACCTACTAGCGGGGGGCCCCACAGATACGCAGTATTTT.